The present TCR beta chain was sequenced within a study of CD8+CD57+ T cells in acquired aplastic anemia. Study outcomes and limitations: CD8+ Simpson's diversity in patients was not significantly different from that in controls.

Profiling that covered TCR beta VDJ and CDR3 relied on genomic DNA as its template. TCRdb re-called the reads through MiXCR, storing one row per CDR3 protein. The table lists some 280,000 distinct CDR3 sequences, roughly three fifths of them singletons. There are 13 residues in the CDR3. Trimming removed 2 bases at V and 4 bases at J, with 8 bases between. Germline assignment: CDR1 DFQATT and CDR2 SNEGSKA (reference sequence). Points on this clonotype: What it recognizes is unknown.

V usage is TRBV20-1 and J usage is TRBJ1-4, with unresolved D. The sequence came from a human donor with severe aplastic anemia or a healthy control (not recorded which). Specimen: sorted CD4+, CD8+, or CD8+CD57+ T cells (not recorded which) from PBMCs. The CDR3 coding sequence is TGCAGTGCTAGACCTGCGGGTAATGAAAAACTGTTTTTT. Amino acid sequence: CSARPAGNEKLFF.